This paragraph covers one TCR beta chain sequence. What it binds is unknown. Treatment meaning: oral pan-JAK inhibitor, 5-10 mg twice daily. This sample stems from a study of CD8+ T cells in alopecia areata. Study-wide background: Scoring treated patients' severity relied on the percentage of scalp area affected. Study-level findings and limits: Tissue-resident alphabeta T cells belonging to normal skin likewise get sequenced within scalp specimens.

Following extraction, RNA underwent reverse transcription to cDNA, which served as the sequencing template. The method was immunoSEQ multiplex PCR; TCRdb's version includes in-frame clones alone and lacks a portion of them. The sample shows roughly 120,000 clones, roughly three fifths of them seen only once. CDR3 length: 15 residues. The germline V gene encodes CDR1 SQVTM and CDR2 ANQGSEA. With 2 bases removed from V and 3 bases from J, the gap between germline ends came to 15 bases. This chain connects TRBV29-1 to TRBJ2-3; perhaps TRBD2 as D (6 bases). Here the sequenced sample was CD8+ T cells sorted from blood, taken at week 24, from a patient treated with tofacitinib. The receptor was derived from a human donor with alopecia areata. This CDR3 reads CSVELRALATDTQYF. The CDR3 DNA sequence: TGCAGCGTTGAACTACGAGCGCTAGCGACAGATACGCAGTATTTT.